These 22 T cell receptor beta chains were sequenced from one sample in a study of post-analysis software for immune sequencing data (dated by TCRdb to the mid-2010s). What the study reported, not specific to this receptor: Patients showed significantly higher frequencies than controls for a handful of TRBV segments, among them TRBV5-6, TRBV5-1 and TRBV20-1.

Their target antigens are unknown. Libraries were constructed by PCR. Instrument on record: Illumina HiSeq 2500. Unique molecular identifiers were incorporated into TCR beta cDNA libraries to reduce PCR and sequencing biases. TCRdb reprocessing: public reads trimmed at Q25 with fastp, clones called with MiXCR, in-frame beta chains kept. Identical CDR3 protein sequences are pooled into one entry, listed with their most common genes and DNA. This sample lists 700,000 to 800,000 distinct CDR3 sequences; about 27% were detected once. The ten top clones hold 0.5% to 0.6% of the sample. Material for sequencing was blood. The receptors stem from a girl aged 5-17 years with multiple sclerosis.

Only a few counts were recorded for this clonotype. This chain links TRBV7-9 with TRBJ1-1; D is unclear. Trimming took off 7 bases at V and 1 base at J, with 22 bases between the two ends. CDR3 length equals 17 residues. Looked up from germline, CDR1 is SEHNR and CDR2 is FQNEAQ (reference sequence). This CDR3 is CASTSSDSGGPNTEAFF. CDR3 DNA sequence: TGTGCCAGCACCTCATCGGACTCCGGCGGCCCGAACACTGAAGCTTTCTTT.

This clonotype occurred a few times. The CDR3 bases are TGTGCCAGCAGCTTTTCGTTTTTACAGGGGGCTTTGGGGGGCTACACCTTC. Protein sequence: CASSFSFLQGALGGYTF. The chain joins TRBV7-8 to TRBJ1-2; 9 nucleotides line up with TRBD1. The CDR3 consists of 17 residues. Per the germline V gene, CDR1 is SGHVS and CDR2 is FQNEAQ. The V and J ends lost 3 bases and 8 bases, in that order; junction bases with no gene match: 16.

This clonotype was observed a few times. V usage is TRBV20-1 and J usage is TRBJ1-4, with D uncertain. There are 12 residues in the CDR3. Looked up from germline, CDR1 is DFQATT and CDR2 is SNEGSKA (reference sequence). Trimming shortened V by 5 bases and J by 5 bases, and 9 bases separated the two germline ends. The CDR3 region is CSAETPNEKLFF. The CDR3 coding sequence is TGCAGTGCTGAGACACCGAATGAAAAACTGTTTTTT.

As regards this clonotype: Germline and junction disagree at one end, which may indicate a read error. The chain is built from TRBV3-1 and TRBJ2-3; 12 bases line up with TRBD2. Germline values: CDR1 LGHDT, CDR2 YNNKEL (reference sequence). The CDR3 runs 15 residues. CDR3: CAGSPTSGSADTQYF. In DNA, the CDR3 is TGTGCCGGCAGTCCGACTAGCGGGAGCGCAGATACGCAGTATTTT.

This clonotype came up a few times. The chain joins TRBV29-1 to TRBJ2-6, with a possible D match to TRBD2 (5 bases). The germline gives CDR1 SQVTM, CDR2 ANQGSEA. V was clipped by 4 bases and J by 2 bases, with 9 bases between them. The CDR3 covers 14 residues. CDR3 loop: CSVGRGAGANVLTF. The DNA of the CDR3 is TGCAGCGTTGGTCGGGGTGCTGGGGCCAACGTCCTGACTTTC.

This clonotype turned up a few times. The V gene is TRBV7-9, the J gene TRBJ1-2, with 11 bases that match TRBD1. The CDR3 loop spans 18 amino acids. Germline V lookup: CDR1 SEHNR, CDR2 FQNEAQ (reference sequence). The junction had 14 bases not matched to a gene; V was cut back by 6 bases and J by 2 bases. The CDR3 loop reads CASSGNPPRTGGNYGYTF. CDR3 in DNA: TGTGCCAGCAGTGGCAACCCCCCAAGGACAGGGGGCAACTATGGCTACACCTTC.

This clonotype was seen more than once but under ten times. The V call is TRBV7-2, the J call TRBJ2-1, with 13 bases lining up with TRBD2. The V and J ends lost 5 bases and 8 bases, in that order; junction bases with no gene match: 9. From germline, CDR1 is SGHTA and CDR2 FQGNSA. The CDR3 is 16 amino acids. The CDR3 bases are TGTGCCAGCAGCGCCCTGGGACTAGCGGGATTCGATGAGCAGTTCTTC. Translated, it gives CASSALGLAGFDEQFF.

This clonotype has only one observation. The chain has TRBV18 and TRBJ1-5, with 9 bases lining up with TRBD1. The CDR3 is made up of 15 amino acids. V shed 6 bases, J shed 6 bases, and the junction held 9 bases outside the gene matches. The germline gives CDR1 KGHSH, CDR2 LQKENI. Here the CDR3 reads CASSLVLDRGQPQHF. The CDR3 coding sequence is TGTGCCAGCTCGTTGGTGTTGGACAGGGGTCAGCCCCAGCATTTT.

The rearrangement joins TRBV27 to TRBJ2-1; D not resolved. The DNA end is a closer match to TRBJ2-7, so the J assignment may be wrong. The CDR3 extends over 17 amino acids. The V gene's germline CDR1 is MNHEY and CDR2 SMNVEV (reference sequence). The CDR3 bases are TGTGCCAGCAGCGCTTTTAAGCGATTGAGCTCCTACAATGAGCAGTACTTC. Its protein product is CASSAFKRLSSYNEQYF.

The rearrangement links TRBV5-6 to TRBJ2-5, with 8 positions matching TRBD2. The ends lost 6 bases at V and 2 bases at J; junction bases unmatched: 9. CDR1 and CDR2 (germline): SGHDT, YYEEEE. The CDR3 is 15 amino acids. CDR3 nucleotides: TGTGCCAGCAACCCGGGAGGGGGGTGGCAAGAGACCCAGTACTTC. Translated, it gives CASNPGGGWQETQYF. Combining the CDR3 with reference TRBV5-6 and TRBJ2-5 gives the whole variable domain DAGVTQSPTHLIKTRGQQVTLRCSPKSGHDTVSWYQQALGQGPQFIFQYYEEEERQRGNFPDRFSGHQFPNYSSELNVNALLLGDSALYLCASNPGGGWQETQYFGPGTRLLVL.

This clonotype was observed a few times. This chain connects TRBV12-3 or TRBV12-4 to TRBJ1-1; 11 bases fit TRBD1. J was trimmed by 4 bases and V by 6 bases; bases with no gene match: 10. CDR3 size: 16 residues. The CDR3 DNA reads as TGTGCCAGCAGCTTACTCCGGGACAGGGGGTTCACTGAAGCTTTCTTT. This sequence encodes CASSLLRDRGFTEAFF.

The V call is TRBV25-1, the J call TRBJ2-1; TRBD1 or TRBD2 may be the D gene (5 bases each). The CDR3 consists of 16 residues. Germline V gene lookup returns CDR1 MGHDK and CDR2 SYGVNS. Trimming left V 4 bases short and J 8 bases short, with 21 bases between. CDR3 in DNA: TGTGCCAGCAGTGGAATAACGGGACGGGGTTTTTATGAGCAGTTCTTC. Translation: CASSGITGRGFYEQFF.

This clonotype came up a few times. The chain recombines TRBV6-1 with TRBJ2-7; 9 bases line up with TRBD1. Germline V lookup: CDR1 MNHNS, CDR2 SASEGT. V lost 3 bases, J lost 5 bases, and 8 bases stayed unmatched. This CDR3 region has 15 residues. The CDR3 DNA follows: TGTGCCAGCAGTGACCCCGGGACAGGGACTAACGAGCAGTACTTC. It is translated as CASSDPGTGTNEQYF.

The chain joins TRBV29-1 to TRBJ1-1; possible D gene TRBD1, 5 bases. Trimming stripped 7 bases from V and 1 base from J, with 13 bases between. This CDR3 has 13 amino acids. Germline V gene data show CDR1 as SQVTM and CDR2 as ANQGSEA. The CDR3 sequence is CSAGPGGNTEAFF. CDR3 DNA: TGCAGCGCTGGCCCCGGGGGGAACACTGAAGCTTTCTTT.

This clonotype has a handful of counts. This chain uses TRBV4-1 with TRBJ2-3; TRBD2 agrees at 9 bases. CDR3 length: 16 residues. Germline trimming cut 2 bases from V and 3 bases from J; bases unmatched to any gene: 6. Germline-derived CDR1 and CDR2 are MGHRA and YSYEKL. In DNA form, the CDR3 reads TGCGCCAGCAGCCAACTTAGCGGGGGCTTTACAGATACGCAGTATTTT. Its protein product is CASSQLSGGFTDTQYF.

V and J are TRBV4-1 and TRBJ2-5, with 9 bases fitting TRBD1. With V trimmed by 3 bases and J by 7 bases, 12 bases remained unmatched. CDR1 is MGHRA and CDR2 is YSYEKL in the germline V gene. The CDR3 extends over 16 amino acids. The CDR3, as DNA: TGCGCCAGCAGCCACTTAATCCGGGACAGGGCCGTGACCCAGTACTTC. Translation: CASSHLIRDRAVTQYF.

The chain carries TRBV4-3 and TRBJ2-3; possibly TRBD2 for D (7 bases). Germline CDR1 and CDR2: LGHNA and YSLEER. The CDR3 consists of 16 residues. Trimming shortened V by 1 base and J by 0 bases, and 11 bases separated the two germline ends. The CDR3 DNA sequence: TGCGCCAGCAGCCAAGGTCCGGGGGGCAGCACAGATACGCAGTATTTT. It is translated as CASSQGPGGSTDTQYF.

This clonotype occurred a few times. The V call is TRBV2, the J call TRBJ2-6; 8 bases line up with TRBD1. Germline CDR1 and CDR2: SNHLY and FYNNEI. V was pared by 6 bases and J by 1 base, with 2 bases of the junction left unmatched. This CDR3 comprises 15 residues. DNA for the CDR3: TGTGCCAGCAGATGGACAGGGTCTGGGGCCAACGTCCTGACTTTC. It encodes CASRWTGSGANVLTF.

This clonotype was observed at least ten times. The CDR3 nucleotides are TGTGCCAGCAGCTTAGAAGGCGGGGCGGAGGAAAAACTGTTTTTT. Translation: CASSLEGGAEEKLFF. The rearrangement uses TRBV7-9 and TRBJ1-4; D perhaps matches TRBD1 (5 bases). The ends were cut back, 1 base at V and 8 bases at J, with 14 bases in the middle. The CDR3 has 15 residues. Germline CDR1 and CDR2: SEHNR and FQNEAQ (reference sequence). Full variable domain (outside the CDR3, taken from reference TRBV7-9 and TRBJ1-4): DTGVSQNPRHKITKRGQNVTFRCDPISEHNRLYWYRQTLGQGPEFLTYFQNEAQLEKSRLLSDRFSAERPKGSFSTLEIQRTEQGDSAMYLCASSLEGGAEEKLFFGSGTQLSVL.

This chain connects TRBV7-6 to TRBJ1-5, with 9 nucleotides matching TRBD1. Germline lookup yields CDR1 SGHVS and CDR2 FNYEAQ. The length of the CDR3 is 15 residues. Trimming cost V 5 bases and J 5 bases; bases outside gene matches: 7. Here the CDR3 reads CASSPWTGVDQPQHF. Written as DNA, the CDR3 is TGTGCCAGCAGCCCCTGGACAGGGGTCGATCAGCCCCAGCATTTT.

V usage is TRBV20-1 and J usage is TRBJ2-1; no firm D call. CDR1 and CDR2 from the germline V gene are DFQATT and SNEGSKA (reference sequence). V was shortened by 6 bases and J by 6 bases, with 15 bases between the two germline ends. This CDR3 is 13 amino acids long. CDR3 loop: CSAPKTVSNEQFF. CDR3 bases: TGCAGTGCACCCAAGACGGTTTCCAATGAGCAGTTCTTC.

This clonotype was counted only a few times. The J gene is TRBJ2-5, the V gene TRBV2, with TRBD2 as a possible D gene (6 bases). CDR1 SNHLY and CDR2 FYNNEI come from the germline V gene. V shed 1 base and J shed 4 bases, with 16 bases lying between them. This CDR3 has 16 amino acids. CDR3 nucleotides: TGTGCCAGCAGTGAAGACGGGTTTGGGGGGACAGAGACCCAGTACTTC. Translation gives CASSEDGFGGTETQYF.